Shown below are 5 T cell receptor beta chains from a single sample sequenced in a study of blood T cell repertoires in COVID-19. The data were produced by immunoSEQ multiplex PCR, yet TCRdb's version contains in-frame clones alone and is incomplete. This sample yields some 370,000 clones, of which about 89% are seen a single time; 10% belongs to the top ten. Sample: peripheral blood. These TCRs come from a woman in her 30s with COVID-19, enrolled during active disease.

This clone was counted a few times. The chain recombines TRBV27 with TRBJ2-1; 11 nucleotides line up with TRBD2. Germline V gives CDR1 MNHEY, CDR2 SMNVEV (reference sequence). The CDR3 consists of 17 residues. V gave up 3 bases and J gave up 8 bases; unmatched junction bases: 12. The CDR3 sequence: CASSLRLLAGVMDEQFF. The CDR3 region has the DNA TGTGCCAGCAGTTTGCGTTTACTAGCGGGAGTAATGGATGAGCAGTTCTTC.

The chain couples TRBV7-9 to TRBJ1-2; possibly TRBD1 for D (5 bases). The germline V and J ends were trimmed by 10 bases and 2 bases, with 20 bases remaining between them. The CDR3 contains 15 residues. The V gene's germline CDR1 is SEHNR and CDR2 FQNEAQ (reference sequence). The DNA of the CDR3 is TGTGCCATCGAGACGGGGGAATGGAGAAACTATGGCTACACCTTC. Its translation is CAIETGEWRNYGYTF.

This clone appeared a single time. V is TRBV18 and J is TRBJ2-4, with TRBD1 matching over 9 bases. Germline V gene data show CDR1 as KGHSH and CDR2 as LQKENI. Losses at the gene ends were 6 bases for V and 9 bases for J; bases not matched to a gene: 12. There are 15 residues in the CDR3. CDR3 sequence: CASSRRGDRASIQYF. CDR3 nucleotides: TGTGCCAGCTCCCGACGGGGGGACAGGGCAAGCATTCAGTACTTC.

The rearrangement uses TRBV10-3 and TRBJ2-7, with D perhaps matching TRBD2 (7 bases). Germline assignment: CDR1 ENHRY and CDR2 SYGVKD. The CDR3 sequence is 14 residues long. The V end lost 8 bases, the J end lost 2 bases, and 16 bases lay between the germline ends. CDR3 nucleotides: TGTGCCATCCGGGGGGCCGGGAGGACCTACGAGCAGTACTTC. Translated: CAIRGAGRTYEQYF.

This chain connects TRBV29-1 to TRBJ2-1, with 10 bases lining up with TRBD2. V lost 2 bases to trimming and J lost 9 bases; unmatched junction nucleotides: 7. Germline V gene data show CDR1 as SQVTM and CDR2 as ANQGSEA. The CDR3 sequence is 14 residues long. CDR3 DNA sequence: TGCAGCGTTGAACGAGCGGGAGGGCCCGGTGAGCAGTTCTTC. Encoded protein: CSVERAGGPGEQFF.